This T cell receptor beta chain derives from a study of liver allograft versus peripheral blood T cells. In the study overall: Peripheral blood of the recipients supplied T cell receptor repertoires that were compared with those in transplanted livers.

One entry per CDR3 protein results from TCRdb running MiXCR on the reads. The top ten hold approximately 1.5% of the sample, which has about 10,000 distinct CDR3 sequences, approximately 20% seen once. Study findings and constraints: Reportedly, the T cell receptor repertoires inside liver allografts were not the same as those in peripheral blood.

The CDR3 length is 20 residues. Trimming at V came to 4 bases and at J to 4 bases, leaving 17 bases not matched to a gene. In germline, CDR1 is MDHEN, CDR2 SYDVKM. A few counts support this clonotype. The antigen is unknown. The gene calls are TRBV28 and TRBJ2-1; TRBD2 aligns across 12 bases. The origin of this receptor is a human patient who had a liver transplant. Some of the T cells may derive from the graft donor. The CDR3 DNA follows: TGTGCCAGCAGTTCCTTGGACAGGGGACTAGCGGGTAAATGGTACAATGAGCAGTTCTTC. It translates to CASSSLDRGLAGKWYNEQFF.